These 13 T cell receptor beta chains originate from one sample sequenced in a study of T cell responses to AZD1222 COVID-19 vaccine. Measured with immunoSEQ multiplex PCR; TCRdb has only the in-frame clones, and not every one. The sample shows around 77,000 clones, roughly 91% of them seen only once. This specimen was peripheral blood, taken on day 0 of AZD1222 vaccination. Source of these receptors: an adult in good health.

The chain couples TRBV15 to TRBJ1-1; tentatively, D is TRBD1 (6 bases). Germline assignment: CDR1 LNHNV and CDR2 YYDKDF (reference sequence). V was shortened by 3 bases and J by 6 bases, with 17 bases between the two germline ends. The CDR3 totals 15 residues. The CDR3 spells CATSSDRRKRAEAFF. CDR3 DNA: TGTGCCACCAGCAGTGACAGGAGAAAAAGGGCTGAAGCTTTCTTT.

The CDR3 DNA is TGTGCCAGCAGTTTCGTAACCTACGAGCAGTACTTC. Translated, it gives CASSFVTYEQYF. J is TRBJ2-7 and V is TRBV2; no reliable D call. CDR1 is SNHLY, CDR2 FYNNEI, per germline. This CDR3 is 12 amino acids long. Between the trimmed V and J ends, which lost 5 bases and 2 bases, there was a span of 7 bases.

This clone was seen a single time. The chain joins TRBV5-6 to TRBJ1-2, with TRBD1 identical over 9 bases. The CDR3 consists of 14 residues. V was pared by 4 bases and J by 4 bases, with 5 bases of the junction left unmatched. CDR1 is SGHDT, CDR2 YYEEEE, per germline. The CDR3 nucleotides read TGTGCCAGCAGCACCGGGACAGGGAGCTATGGCTACACCTTC. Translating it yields CASSTGTGSYGYTF. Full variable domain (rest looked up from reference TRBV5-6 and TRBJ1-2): DAGVTQSPTHLIKTRGQQVTLRCSPKSGHDTVSWYQQALGQGPQFIFQYYEEEERQRGNFPDRFSGHQFPNYSSELNVNALLLGDSALYLCASSTGTGSYGYTFGSGTRLTVV.

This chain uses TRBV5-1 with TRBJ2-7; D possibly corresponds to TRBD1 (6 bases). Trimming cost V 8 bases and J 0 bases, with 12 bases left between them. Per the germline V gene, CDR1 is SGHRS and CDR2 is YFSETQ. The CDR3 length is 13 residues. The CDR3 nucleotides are TGCGCCAGTCGCTGGGACAACTCCTACGAGCAGTACTTC. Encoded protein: CASRWDNSYEQYF.

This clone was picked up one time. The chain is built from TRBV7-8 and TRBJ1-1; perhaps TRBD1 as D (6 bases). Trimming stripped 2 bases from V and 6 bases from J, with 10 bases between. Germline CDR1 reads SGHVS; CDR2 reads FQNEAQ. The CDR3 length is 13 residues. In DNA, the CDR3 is TGTGCCAGCAGCTTACCTGGGGGCGCTGAAGCTTTCTTT. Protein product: CASSLPGGAEAFF. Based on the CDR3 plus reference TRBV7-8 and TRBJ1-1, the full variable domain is GAGVSQSPRYKVAKRGQDVALRCDPISGHVSLFWYQQALGQGPEFLTYFQNEAQLDKSGLPSDRFFAERPEGSVSTLKIQRTQQEDSAVYLCASSLPGGAEAFFGQGTRLTVV.

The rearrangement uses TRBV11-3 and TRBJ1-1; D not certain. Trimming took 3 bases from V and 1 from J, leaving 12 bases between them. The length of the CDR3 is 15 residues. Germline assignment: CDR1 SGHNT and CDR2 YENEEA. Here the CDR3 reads CASSFRPRPNTEAFF. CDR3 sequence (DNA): TGTGCCAGCAGCTTTCGGCCCAGGCCGAACACTGAAGCTTTCTTT.

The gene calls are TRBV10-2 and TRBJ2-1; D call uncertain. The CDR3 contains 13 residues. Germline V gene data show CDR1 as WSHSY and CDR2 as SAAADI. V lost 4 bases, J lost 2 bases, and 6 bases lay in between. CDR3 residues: CASSATPYNEQFF. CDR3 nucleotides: TGCGCCAGCAGTGCGACCCCCTACAATGAGCAGTTCTTC.

CDR3 nucleotide sequence: TGTGCCACCAGCACCGGACAGGGCCCTCAGCCCCAGCATTTT. The encoded protein is CATSTGQGPQPQHF. This chain connects TRBV15 to TRBJ1-5; 8 positions agree with TRBD1. V lost 4 bases and J lost 6; bases outside the gene matches: 5. The germline V gene has CDR1 LNHNV and CDR2 YYDKDF (reference sequence). This CDR3 has 14 residues.

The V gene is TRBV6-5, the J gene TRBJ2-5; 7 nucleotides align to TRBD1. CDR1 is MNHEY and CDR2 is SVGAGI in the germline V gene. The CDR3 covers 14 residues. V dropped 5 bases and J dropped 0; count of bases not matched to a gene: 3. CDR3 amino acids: CASSRGQNQETQYF. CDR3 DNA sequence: TGTGCCAGCAGTAGGGGGCAGAACCAAGAGACCCAGTACTTC.

In DNA form, the CDR3 reads TGTGCCAGCAGTCCTACTCCAGGGAGGACTGAAGCTTTCTTT. Translated: CASSPTPGRTEAFF. The rearrangement links TRBV6-6 to TRBJ1-1; possible D gene TRBD1, 5 bases. The V and J ends lost 5 bases and 5 bases respectively, with 15 bases between them. CDR1 is MNHNY, CDR2 SVGAGI, per germline (reference sequence). This CDR3 is 14 amino acids long.

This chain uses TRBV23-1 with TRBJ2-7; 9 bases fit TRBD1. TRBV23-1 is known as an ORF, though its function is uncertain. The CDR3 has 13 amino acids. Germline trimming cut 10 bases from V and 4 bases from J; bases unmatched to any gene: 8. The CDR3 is CAITTGGSYEQYF. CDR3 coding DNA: TGCGCCATAACCACAGGGGGCTCTTACGAGCAGTACTTC.

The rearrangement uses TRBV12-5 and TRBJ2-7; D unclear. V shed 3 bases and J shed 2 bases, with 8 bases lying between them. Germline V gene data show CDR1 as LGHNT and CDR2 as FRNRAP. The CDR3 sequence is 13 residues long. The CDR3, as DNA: TGTGCTAGTGGTTTTGACGGCCCCTACGAGCAGTACTTC. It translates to CASGFDGPYEQYF.

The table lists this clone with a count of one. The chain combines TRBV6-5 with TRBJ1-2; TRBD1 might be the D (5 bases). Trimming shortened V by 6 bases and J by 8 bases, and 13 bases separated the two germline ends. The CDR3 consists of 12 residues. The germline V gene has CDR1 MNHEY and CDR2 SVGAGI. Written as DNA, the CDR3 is TGTGCCAGCAGCCCAGGGCGACGGGGCTACACCTTC. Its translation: CASSPGRRGYTF.